This T cell receptor beta chain appears in the sequencing data of a study of shared clonotypes between healthy human individuals. This CDR3 is built from 14 residues. V shed 3 bases and J shed 3 bases, with 9 bases lying between them. From germline, CDR1 is MNHNS and CDR2 SASEGT. Nashville, Tennessee was home to all donors, who were Caucasian adults. Produced via immunoSEQ multiplex PCR; TCRdb's table is partial and in-frame only. The sample comprises some 900,000 clones, 60% to 85% of which are singletons, and about 1.5% rests with the top ten. The chain combines TRBV6-1 with TRBJ1-3; no reliable D call. The sequence derives from a man between 18 and 29 years old in good health. The sample comprised memory CD4+ T cells sorted from blood. The sample's subset: CD45RA-negative fraction. CDR3 DNA sequence: TGTGCCAGCAGTGAGGGGAGACTTGGAAACACCATATATTTT. The encoded protein is CASSEGRLGNTIYF.